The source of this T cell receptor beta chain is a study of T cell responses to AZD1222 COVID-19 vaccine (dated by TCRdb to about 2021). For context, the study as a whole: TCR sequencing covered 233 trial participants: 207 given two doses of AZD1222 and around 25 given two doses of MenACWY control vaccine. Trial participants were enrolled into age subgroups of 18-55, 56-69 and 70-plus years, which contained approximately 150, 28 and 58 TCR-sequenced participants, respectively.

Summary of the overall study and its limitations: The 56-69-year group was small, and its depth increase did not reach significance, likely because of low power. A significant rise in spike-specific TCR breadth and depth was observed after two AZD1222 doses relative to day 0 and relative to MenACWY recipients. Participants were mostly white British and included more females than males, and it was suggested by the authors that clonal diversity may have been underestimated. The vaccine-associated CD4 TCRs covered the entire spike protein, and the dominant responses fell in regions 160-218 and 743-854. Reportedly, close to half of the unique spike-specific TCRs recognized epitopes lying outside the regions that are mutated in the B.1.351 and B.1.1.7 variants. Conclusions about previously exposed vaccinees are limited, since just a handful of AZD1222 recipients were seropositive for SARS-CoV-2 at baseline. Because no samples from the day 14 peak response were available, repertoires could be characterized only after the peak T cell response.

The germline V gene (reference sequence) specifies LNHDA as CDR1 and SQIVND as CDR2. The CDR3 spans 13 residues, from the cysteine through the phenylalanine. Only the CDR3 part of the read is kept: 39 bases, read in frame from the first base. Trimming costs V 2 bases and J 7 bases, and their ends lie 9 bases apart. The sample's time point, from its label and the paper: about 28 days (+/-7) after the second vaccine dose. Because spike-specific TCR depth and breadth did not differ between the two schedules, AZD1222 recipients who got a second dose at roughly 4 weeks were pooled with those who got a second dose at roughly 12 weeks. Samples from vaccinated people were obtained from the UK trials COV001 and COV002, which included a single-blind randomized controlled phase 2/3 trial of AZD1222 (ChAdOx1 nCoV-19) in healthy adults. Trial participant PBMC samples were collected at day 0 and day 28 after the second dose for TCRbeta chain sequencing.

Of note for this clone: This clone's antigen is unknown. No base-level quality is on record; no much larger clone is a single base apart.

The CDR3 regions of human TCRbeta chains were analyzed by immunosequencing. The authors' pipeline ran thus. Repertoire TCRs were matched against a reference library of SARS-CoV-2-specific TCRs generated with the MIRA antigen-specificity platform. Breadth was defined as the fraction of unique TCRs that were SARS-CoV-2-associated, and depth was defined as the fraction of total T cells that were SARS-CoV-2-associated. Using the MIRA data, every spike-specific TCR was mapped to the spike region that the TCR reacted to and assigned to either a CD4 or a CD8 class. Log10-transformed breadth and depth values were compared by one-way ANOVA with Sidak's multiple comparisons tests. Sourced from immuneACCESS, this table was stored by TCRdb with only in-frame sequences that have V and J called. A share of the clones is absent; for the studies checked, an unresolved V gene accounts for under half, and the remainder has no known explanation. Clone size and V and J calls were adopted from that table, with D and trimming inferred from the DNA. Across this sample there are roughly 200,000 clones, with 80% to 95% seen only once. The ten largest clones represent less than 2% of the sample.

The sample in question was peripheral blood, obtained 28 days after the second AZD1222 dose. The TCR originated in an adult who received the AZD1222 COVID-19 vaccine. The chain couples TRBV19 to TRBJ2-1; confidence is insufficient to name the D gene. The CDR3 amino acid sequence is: CASSIWIENEQFF. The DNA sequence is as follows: TGTGCCAGTAGTATATGGATAGAGAATGAGCAGTTCTTC.